This T cell receptor (beta chain) is from a study of shared clonotypes between healthy human individuals. Clones were read by immunoSEQ multiplex PCR, and TCRdb kept only the in-frame ones, dropping some. The table has about 2.1 million clones, roughly 93% seen once. Positive CCR7 selection of CD45RO-negative cells yielded the naive CD8 cells, and terminally differentiated effector memory CD45RA+ cells were excluded. The sequencing sample was made of naive CD8+ T cells from PBMCs. This clonotype was obtained from a man between 18 and 29 years old in good health. Some clones in this sample may be carry-over from other donors' samples.

The CDR3 here is CASSSTEVSYEQYF. The DNA of the CDR3 is TGTGCCAGCAGCTCGACAGAGGTCTCCTACGAGCAGTACTTC. The chain is built from TRBV7-8 and TRBJ2-7, with D possibly matching TRBD1 (5 bases). This CDR3 spans 14 amino acids. Germline V gene data show CDR1 as SGHVS and CDR2 as FQNEAQ. V was trimmed by 4 bases and J by 0 bases, leaving 10 bases between them.